Following are 10 T cell receptor beta chains from one sample sequenced in a study of Graves' ophthalmopathy and Graves' hyperthyroidism (dated by TCRdb to between 2017 and 2018). Sequenced on an Illumina HiSeq 2000. For repertoire sequencing, TCR beta CDR3 regions were amplified from RNA transcripts. HTBI primers and the Qiagen OneStep RT-PCR kit were used in a first-round RT-PCR, which was followed by a second-round multiplex PCR, size selection and purification. TCRdb applied fastp at Q25 and MiXCR to the public reads, then kept only in-frame beta chains. CDR3 protein sequences are deduplicated, and each keeps its most common genes and DNA. This sample gives 650,000 to 900,000 distinct CDR3 sequences in total; around 40% of them show up just once. The biggest ten clones account for 44% of the sample. Input material: peripheral blood. These receptors were taken from an adult man with Graves' ophthalmopathy.

The V call is TRBV3-1, the J call TRBJ1-6; D unclear. V shed 1 base and J shed 3 bases, with 7 bases lying between them. The CDR3 consists of 15 residues. Germline-derived CDR1 and CDR2 are LGHDT and YNNKEL (reference sequence). The chain's CDR3 is CASSQGRGYNSPLHF. CDR3 nucleotides: TGTGCCAGCAGCCAAGGACGGGGCTATAATTCACCCCTCCACTTT.

Points on this clonotype: A much larger clone differs from this one at a single base, so this may be a read error. The V call is TRBV15, the J call TRBJ1-1; TRBD1 matches at 7 bases. The length of the CDR3 is 19 residues. V shed 7 bases, J shed 8 bases, and the junction held 28 bases outside the gene matches. Germline CDR1 reads LNHNV; CDR2 reads YYDKDF (reference sequence). For the CDR3, the DNA is TGTGCCACCATTGGGTTGTTCATTCAGCGTTCAGGGACAGTTCGCGAAGCTTTCTTT. This codes for CATIGLFIQRSGTVREAFF.

V and J are TRBV20-1 and TRBJ2-7; the match to TRBD2 covers 7 bases. Germline V gene lookup returns CDR1 DFQATT and CDR2 SNEGSKA (reference sequence). V lost 7 bases and J lost 0; bases outside the gene matches: 12. CDR3 length equals 15 residues. The CDR3 loop is CSGNRLAASSYEQYF. The CDR3 DNA sequence: TGCAGTGGCAACCGCCTAGCGGCAAGCTCCTACGAGCAGTACTTC.

This rearrangement joins TRBV7-4 to TRBJ1-1; 7 bases are a match to TRBD1. V trimming: 3 bases; J trimming: 0 bases; junction bases outside the gene matches: 4. The germline V gene has CDR1 SGHVT and CDR2 SQSDAQ. This CDR3 has 15 residues. The CDR3 sequence is CASSFKGGLNTEAFF. CDR3 in DNA: TGTGCCAGCAGCTTCAAAGGGGGCCTGAACACTGAAGCTTTCTTT. Drawing the rest from reference TRBV7-4 and TRBJ1-1, the complete variable domain is GAGVSQSPRYKVAKRGRDVALRCDSISGHVTLYWYRQTLGQGSEVLTYSQSDAQRDKSGRPSGRFSAERPERSVSTLKIQRTEQGDSAVYLCASSFKGGLNTEAFFGQGTRLTVV.

This clonotype has only a few counts. V is TRBV5-6 and J is TRBJ2-7, with D tentatively TRBD1 (5 bases). Germline assignment: CDR1 SGHDT and CDR2 YYEEEE. The CDR3 spans 17 residues. V was trimmed by 2 bases and J by 2 bases, leaving 20 bases between them. This CDR3 is CASSLSADNRMTYEQYF. As DNA, the CDR3 is TGTGCCAGCAGCTTAAGTGCCGATAACAGGATGACCTACGAGCAGTACTTC.

This clonotype was counted many times. The rearrangement uses TRBV9 and TRBJ2-2, with D unresolved. The germline V and J ends were trimmed by 0 bases and 5 bases, with 8 bases remaining between them. The CDR3 is 14 residues long. CDR1 and CDR2 from the germline V gene are SGDLS and YYNGEE. The DNA of the CDR3 is TGTGCCAGCAGCGTAGCGACGGAGACCGGGGAGCTGTTTTTT. The encoded protein is CASSVATETGELFF.

This clonotype was seen repeatedly, ten times or more. The V gene is TRBV7-9, the J gene TRBJ1-2; the D is unclear. V lost 1 base and J 8 bases, leaving 8 bases between the germline ends. The CDR3 has 12 amino acids. CDR1 is SEHNR, CDR2 FQNEAQ, per germline (reference sequence). In DNA form, the CDR3 reads TGTGCCAGCAGCTTAGTTCAGCGGGGCTACACCTTC. It translates to CASSLVQRGYTF.

CDR3: CSARVAGGSFGVAFF. The CDR3 nucleotides are TGCAGTGCTAGAGTGGCAGGGGGCTCTTTTGGGGTAGCTTTCTTT. The rearrangement joins TRBV20-1 to TRBJ1-1, with 8 bases identical to TRBD1. V shed 1 base and J 10 bases; nucleotides not matched to a gene: 14. The CDR3 contains 15 residues. CDR1 DFQATT and CDR2 SNEGSKA come from the germline V gene (reference sequence).

V usage is TRBV20-1 and J usage is TRBJ1-2, with a weak D call TRBD1 (5 bases). The CDR3 has 11 residues. Germline V gene sequence: CDR1 DFQATT, CDR2 SNEGSKA (reference sequence). The chain's CDR3 is CSRTGGYGYTF. DNA for the CDR3: TGCAGCCGTACCGGGGGCTATGGCTACACCTTC.

About this clonotype: It may be a read error: a sequence one base away is much more abundant. The V call is TRBV19, the J call TRBJ1-3, with D perhaps TRBD1 (5 bases). V lost 10 bases to trimming and J lost 5 bases, with 18 bases between them. The CDR3 has 14 residues. Germline-derived CDR1 and CDR2 are LNHDA and SQIVND (reference sequence). CDR3: CATKIETDRNTIYF. The CDR3 nucleotides are TGTGCCACTAAAATCGAGACAGATCGAAACACCATATATTTT.